These 23 T cell receptor beta chains share one sample of origin, sequenced in a study of blood T cell repertoires in COVID-19. Sequencing was performed with immunoSEQ multiplex PCR; in TCRdb, only in-frame clones are kept and a portion is missing. Of about 250,000 clones listed, approximately 84% are singletons. The sequenced sample was PBMCs or T cells enriched from blood (not recorded which). The source of these receptors is a man younger than 35 who had recovered from COVID-19.

This CDR3 reads CASMTWGGAVETQYF. In DNA form, the CDR3 reads TGTGCCAGCATGACGTGGGGGGGGGCCGTAGAGACCCAGTACTTC. The V and J genes are TRBV6-5 and TRBJ2-5; D possibly corresponds to TRBD2 (7 bases). The CDR3 extends over 15 amino acids. With 7 bases removed from V and 4 bases from J, the gap between germline ends came to 19 bases. Germline-derived CDR1 and CDR2 are MNHEY and SVGAGI.

The chain is built from TRBV5-1 and TRBJ2-3, with a weak D call TRBD2 (6 bases). Germline assignment: CDR1 SGHRS and CDR2 YFSETQ. CDR3 size: 15 residues. Trimming pared 3 bases from V and 0 bases from J, leaving 11 bases between. The CDR3 nucleotides are TGCGCCAGCAGCTCCCCGGGGGAGAGCACAGATACGCAGTATTTT. The encoded protein is CASSSPGESTDTQYF.

The chain is built from TRBV27 and TRBJ1-1; 7 nucleotides match TRBD1. The CDR3 has 16 amino acids. Trimming at V came to 4 bases and at J to 1 base, leaving 9 bases not matched to a gene. CDR1 is MNHEY and CDR2 is SMNVEV in the germline V gene (reference sequence). The CDR3 loop is CASSSLQGQKNTEAFF. The CDR3 nucleotides read TGTGCCAGCAGTTCCTTACAGGGGCAGAAGAACACTGAAGCTTTCTTT.

The chain combines TRBV5-8 with TRBJ1-2; TRBD1 agrees at 9 bases. The germline gives CDR1 SGHTS, CDR2 YDEGEE. The junction had 8 bases not matched to a gene; V was cut back by 4 bases and J by 4 bases. The CDR3 consists of 15 residues. The CDR3 bases are TGTGCCAGCAGCGTACCGGGACAGGGAAGCTATGGCTACACCTTC. This gives the protein CASSVPGQGSYGYTF.

The chain combines TRBV9 with TRBJ2-1; TRBD1 matches 7 bases. V trimming: 3 bases; J trimming: 0 bases; junction bases outside the gene matches: 3. In germline, CDR1 is SGDLS, CDR2 YYNGEE. This CDR3 has 15 residues. CDR3 sequence (DNA): TGTGCCAGCAGCGAGGCAGGGGGCTCCTACAATGAGCAGTTCTTC. It codes for CASSEAGGSYNEQFF.

V usage is TRBV19 and J usage is TRBJ1-5; D remains unclear. Germline CDR1 and CDR2: LNHDA and SQIVND (reference sequence). The CDR3 covers 15 residues. Trimming pared 9 bases from V and 0 bases from J, leaving 15 bases between. CDR3 in DNA: TGTGCCAGCACCGGGTATCGAAATAGCAATCAGCCCCAGCATTTT. Translation: CASTGYRNSNQPQHF.

V and J are TRBV6-5 and TRBJ1-5; 7 bases agree with TRBD1. This CDR3 spans 14 amino acids. Trimming at V came to 6 bases and at J to 3 bases, leaving 5 bases not matched to a gene. The germline CDR1 and CDR2 sequences are MNHEY and SVGAGI. The CDR3 DNA follows: TGTGCCAGCAGGGGGGACAGATTCAATCAGCCCCAGCATTTT. This gives the protein CASRGDRFNQPQHF.

The chain links TRBV21-1 to TRBJ2-3; the table's D call, TRBD2, was not checked against the DNA. TRBV21-1 is shown as a pseudogene. The length of the CDR3 is 15 residues. The CDR3 DNA reads as TGTGCCAGCATCTGGTTGTTAGCGGACACAGATACGCAGTATTTT. It yields the protein CASIWLLADTDTQYF.

The chain is built from TRBV7-2 and TRBJ1-2; 7 positions agree with TRBD1. This CDR3 has 13 residues. The junction had 6 bases not matched to a gene; V was cut back by 4 bases and J by 7 bases. The germline V gene has CDR1 SGHTA and CDR2 FQGNSA. The CDR3 region has the DNA TGTGCCAGCAGCTATGGGGCAGGGGGTGGCTACACCTTC. As protein: CASSYGAGGGYTF.

This chain uses TRBV6-5 with TRBJ1-1; unclear D gene. The length of the CDR3 is 13 residues. Trimming removed 3 bases from V and 8 bases from J, with 13 bases in between. The V gene's germline CDR1 is MNHEY and CDR2 SVGAGI. This chain's CDR3 is CASSYTRWAEAFF. The CDR3, as DNA: TGTGCCAGCAGTTATACTCGGTGGGCAGAAGCTTTCTTT.

V is TRBV12-3 or TRBV12-4 and J is TRBJ2-1; 14 nucleotides agree with TRBD2. V shed 5 bases and J 14 bases; nucleotides not matched to a gene: 5. The CDR3 length is 13 residues. The CDR3 protein is CASSLGLAGAKFF. Written as DNA, the CDR3 is TGTGCCAGCAGTCTGGGACTAGCGGGGGCCAAGTTCTTC.

V gene TRBV6-5 combines with J gene TRBJ2-2; TRBD1 matches 12 bases. The V gene end was trimmed by 4 bases and the J gene end by 6 bases; junction bases not matched to a gene: 3. From germline, CDR1 is MNHEY and CDR2 SVGAGI. This CDR3 is 15 amino acids long. CDR3 in DNA: TGTGCCAGCAGTTCGGGACAGGGGGCCCCCGGGGAGCTGTTTTTT. This codes for CASSSGQGAPGELFF.

The V gene is TRBV28, the J gene TRBJ2-7; 9 bases agree with TRBD1. Germline V lookup: CDR1 MDHEN, CDR2 SYDVKM. V dropped 5 bases and J dropped 3; count of bases not matched to a gene: 17. CDR3 length equals 18 residues. The CDR3 DNA reads as TGTGCCAGCAGTCTACCCGGGACAGGGCCTTTATCTAGCTACGAGCAGTACTTC. Translating gives CASSLPGTGPLSSYEQYF.

The rearrangement joins TRBV6-1 to TRBJ2-1, with 7 bases that match TRBD2. The CDR3 spans 14 residues. Germline-derived CDR1 and CDR2 are MNHNS and SASEGT. J was trimmed by 4 bases and V by 5 bases; bases with no gene match: 5. In DNA, the CDR3 is TGTGCCAGCAGTCTAACTAGCGAATACAATGAGCAGTTCTTC. Its translation is CASSLTSEYNEQFF.

This chain links TRBV10-3 with TRBJ2-7; no reliable D call. The CDR3 consists of 14 residues. V was pared by 0 bases and J by 0 bases, with 6 bases between. Germline V gives CDR1 ENHRY, CDR2 SYGVKD. In nucleotides, the CDR3 is TGTGCCATCAGTGAGTCGCCGGGCTCCTACGAGCAGTACTTC. Protein product: CAISESPGSYEQYF.

Note on this clone: The junction departs from germline at one end; a sequencing error may be responsible. This chain joins TRBV6-5 and TRBJ1-3; no firm D call. From germline, CDR1 is MNHEY and CDR2 SVGAGI. The CDR3 loop spans 15 amino acids. Here the CDR3 DNA reads TGTGCCAGCAGTGACTCTGCGTTCTCTGGAAACACCATATATTTT. This encodes CASSDSAFSGNTIYF.

The chain has TRBV5-8 and TRBJ2-7; no clear D gene. The length of the CDR3 is 11 residues. Germline assignment: CDR1 SGHTS and CDR2 YDEGEE. Trimming shortened V by 4 bases and J by 4 bases, and 6 bases separated the two germline ends. The CDR3 sequence is CASSVYYEQYF. The CDR3, as DNA: TGTGCCAGCAGCGTATATTACGAGCAGTACTTC.

The rearrangement joins TRBV28 to TRBJ2-1, with TRBD2 identical over 8 bases. The junction had 22 bases not matched to a gene; V was cut back by 6 bases and J by 6 bases. CDR3 length: 19 residues. Looked up from germline, CDR1 is MDHEN and CDR2 is SYDVKM. The CDR3 bases are TGTGCCAGCAGCTCCCCCCTGGGTTTAGCGGGACCGTATCCCAATGAGCAGTTCTTC. Amino acid sequence: CASSSPLGLAGPYPNEQFF.

The V call is TRBV27, the J call TRBJ1-5; D remains unclear. The CDR3 extends over 15 amino acids. Germline CDR1 MNHEY, CDR2 SMNVEV (reference sequence). Trimming pared 2 bases from V and 0 bases from J, leaving 8 bases between. CDR3: CASSLAQYSNQPQHF. CDR3 bases: TGTGCCAGCAGTTTAGCCCAGTATAGCAATCAGCCCCAGCATTTT.

V usage is TRBV3-1 (or the pseudogene TRBV3-2) and J usage is TRBJ2-7; 12 bases map to TRBD2. Trimming at V came to 1 base and at J to 6 bases, leaving 4 bases not matched to a gene. This CDR3 contains 15 residues. Germline V gene lookup returns CDR1 LGHDT and CDR2 YNNKEL (reference sequence). DNA of the CDR3: TGTGCCAGCAGCCAAGCGACTAGCGGGAGAGGCGAGCAGTACTTC. Translation: CASSQATSGRGEQYF.

The chain carries TRBV3-1 (or the pseudogene TRBV3-2) and TRBJ1-1; 7 bases map to TRBD1. CDR1 LGHDT and CDR2 YNNKEL come from the germline V gene (reference sequence). V lost 4 bases to trimming and J lost 0 bases; unmatched junction nucleotides: 5. This CDR3 is built from 15 residues. The CDR3 DNA follows: TGTGCCAGCAGCCGTACGGGACAGCTGAACACTGAAGCTTTCTTT. It is translated as CASSRTGQLNTEAFF.

This chain links TRBV30 with TRBJ2-5; tentatively, D is TRBD2 (5 bases). There are 13 residues in the CDR3. The germline CDR1 and CDR2 sequences are GTSNPN and SVGIG (reference sequence). Trimming left V 1 base short and J 2 bases short, with 8 bases between. The CDR3 DNA reads as TGTGCCTGGAGTGCACTAGTTCAAGAGACCCAGTACTTC. This gives the protein CAWSALVQETQYF.

The chain links TRBV5-4 to TRBJ2-4; TRBD2 might be the D (5 bases). The CDR3 loop spans 13 amino acids. V was trimmed by 0 bases and J by 5 bases, leaving 6 bases between them. CDR1 is SGHNT and CDR2 is YYREEE in the germline V gene (reference sequence). CDR3 region: CASSLGTENIQYF. The CDR3 nucleotides are TGTGCCAGCAGCTTGGGGACTGAAAACATTCAGTACTTC.